The entry that follows covers one TCR beta chain sequence. This sample stems from a study of blood T cell repertoires in COVID-19. The germline V gene encodes CDR1 SGHTA and CDR2 FQGNSA. The CDR3 consists of 14 residues. V shed 5 bases, J shed 7 bases, and the junction held 7 bases outside the gene matches. The method was immunoSEQ multiplex PCR; TCRdb's version includes in-frame clones alone and lacks a portion of them. The data contain some 52,000 clones, 75% to 90% of them singletons. The sample taken for sequencing was peripheral blood. The TCR sequence derives from a man between 60 and 70 years old with active COVID-19. This sequence joins TRBV7-2 and TRBJ2-1; TRBD2 matches 8 bases. The CDR3 bases are TGTGCCAGCAGCCCTGGGACTAGGTCGAATGAGCAGTTCTTC. Its translation: CASSPGTRSNEQFF.